These 27 T cell receptor beta chains share one sample of origin, sequenced in a study of T cells in Graves' hyperthyroidism and ophthalmopathy. Regions amplified from RNA transcripts were the TCR beta CDR3 regions. The HTBI primer set was used in a first-round RT-PCR of the TCR CDR3. TCRdb reprocessed the multiplex PCR reads via MiXCR and lists one record per CDR3 protein. The sample consists of roughly 570,000 distinct CDR3 sequences, under 60% of them appearing once. The sequencing input was peripheral blood or thyroid tissue (not recorded which). Source of these receptors: a woman under 30 with Graves' hyperthyroidism.

This clonotype was detected only once. A single base separates this from a much larger clone, so it may be a read error. The V call is TRBV5-1, the J call TRBJ1-4, with a tentative D call TRBD1 (6 bases). The germline V gene encodes CDR1 SGHRS and CDR2 YFSETQ. This CDR3 has 16 residues. V lost 3 bases and J 8 bases, leaving 20 bases between the germline ends. The CDR3 nucleotides read TGCGCCAGCAGCTCGGCCGGGACAACAGGACGGGAAAAACTGTTTTTT. Amino acids: CASSSAGTTGREKLFF.

There are many counts of this clonotype. The chain is built from TRBV7-9 and TRBJ2-2; D is undetermined. CDR1 and CDR2 (germline): SEHNR, FQNEAQ (reference sequence). The CDR3 has 16 amino acids. The V end lost 6 bases, the J end lost 0 bases, and 14 bases lay between the germline ends. DNA of the CDR3: TGTGCCAGCAGGCCTCCGGAACTAACGAACACCGGGGAGCTGTTTTTT. This encodes CASRPPELTNTGELFF. Full variable domain (rest looked up from reference TRBV7-9 and TRBJ2-2): DTGVSQNPRHKITKRGQNVTFRCDPISEHNRLYWYRQTLGQGPEFLTYFQNEAQLEKSRLLSDRFSAERPKGSFSTLEIQRTEQGDSAMYLCASRPPELTNTGELFFGEGSRLTVL.

With respect to this clonotype: One junction end does not reproduce the germline sequence, and a read error may be involved. The J gene is TRBJ2-6, the V gene TRBV5-6, with D perhaps given as TRBD1 or TRBD2 (5 bases each). Germline CDR1 and CDR2: SGHDT and YYEEEE. The CDR3 spans 16 residues. The CDR3: CASSLVRAFGANILTF. The CDR3 nucleotides are TGTGCCAGCAGCTTGGTGAGGGCGTTTGGGGCCAACATCCTGACTTTC.

The chain carries TRBV29-1 and TRBJ1-1; no clear D. V was cut by 3 bases and J by 4 bases, with 0 bases left in between. Germline loops: CDR1 SQVTM, CDR2 ANQGSEA. The CDR3 is made up of 9 amino acids. The CDR3 bases are TGCAGCGTTGACACTGAAGCTTTCTTT. Translation gives CSVDTEAFF.

Notes on this clonotype: At one boundary the junction diverges from the germline segment, which might be a read error. The V call is TRBV29-1, the J call TRBJ2-2; 12 bases match TRBD1. CDR3 length equals 14 residues. Germline V gene sequence: CDR1 SQVTM, CDR2 ANQGSEA. As DNA, the CDR3 is TGCAGCGTAGCCGGGACAGGGGGCACCGGGGAGCTGTACTTC. Amino acid sequence: CSVAGTGGTGELYF.

This clonotype appeared once. The chain carries TRBV10-3 and TRBJ2-7, with D perhaps TRBD1 (6 bases). Germline V gene lookup returns CDR1 ENHRY and CDR2 SYGVKD. V dropped 10 bases and J dropped 5 bases, with 15 bases sitting between them. The CDR3 has 12 amino acids. The CDR3 is CASSEGGHEQYF. Written as DNA, the CDR3 is TGTGCCAGCAGCGAAGGGGGTCACGAGCAGTACTTC.

This chain connects TRBV7-9 to TRBJ2-7; TRBD2 matches at 7 bases. Unmatched junction bases numbered 12, after V lost 1 base and J lost 0 bases. Germline V gives CDR1 SEHNR, CDR2 FQNEAQ (reference sequence). The CDR3 covers 18 residues. CDR3 loop: CASSLVSRGSGSSYEQYF. The CDR3 DNA is TGTGCCAGCAGCTTAGTCTCTCGCGGGAGTGGGAGCTCCTACGAGCAGTACTTC.

A few counts support this clonotype. CDR3 sequence reads: CATSDFKTGQETQYF. CDR3 in DNA: TGTGCCACCAGTGATTTCAAGACAGGCCAGGAGACCCAGTACTTC. This rearrangement joins TRBV24-1 to TRBJ2-5; possibly TRBD1 for D (6 bases). Between the trimmed V and J ends, which lost 1 base and 5 bases, there was a span of 13 bases. Per germline, CDR1 KGHDR and CDR2 SFDVKD. The CDR3 totals 15 residues.

The sample holds many counts of this clonotype. This chain connects TRBV7-9 to TRBJ1-2; no reliable D call. This CDR3 comprises 16 residues. V lost 5 bases, J lost 4 bases, and 20 bases lay in between. Germline V gene lookup returns CDR1 SEHNR and CDR2 FQNEAQ (reference sequence). CDR3 sequence (DNA): TGTGCCAGCAGCCAACTGCCGCGGCAGGAGAGCTATGGCTACACCTTC. This gives the protein CASSQLPRQESYGYTF.

The V call is TRBV7-8, the J call TRBJ2-5, with 7 bases matching TRBD1. Germline CDR1 and CDR2: SGHVS and FQNEAQ. The ends lost 1 base at V and 9 bases at J; junction bases unmatched: 14. CDR3 length equals 16 residues. DNA for the CDR3: TGTGCCAGCAGCTTAGAGGGGGCAGGGATGGGACAGCCCCAGTACTTC. It specifies CASSLEGAGMGQPQYF.

Ten or more counts support this clonotype. The rearrangement uses TRBV5-6 and TRBJ2-7, with D tentatively TRBD1 or TRBD2 (5 bases each). Trimming left V 4 bases short and J 3 bases short, with 14 bases between. Germline values: CDR1 SGHDT, CDR2 YYEEEE. The CDR3 runs to 14 residues. The CDR3 region has the DNA TGTGCCAGCAGCCCGGGGACGAGTTACTACGAGCAGTACTTC. It encodes CASSPGTSYYEQYF.

This sequence joins TRBV29-1 and TRBJ1-2, with D possibly TRBD1 on 5 matching bases. V shed 7 bases and J shed 0 bases, with 15 bases lying between them. CDR1 is SQVTM, CDR2 ANQGSEA, per germline. The CDR3 length is 14 residues. Here the CDR3 reads CSAPRDGANYGYTF. CDR3 DNA: TGCAGCGCCCCCCGGGACGGAGCTAACTATGGCTACACCTTC.

The V and J genes are TRBV7-3 and TRBJ2-3, with a weak D call TRBD1 (5 bases). This CDR3 is built from 14 residues. Germline V gives CDR1 SGHTA, CDR2 FQGTGA. V lost 4 bases and J lost 0, with 8 bases in between. CDR3 in amino acids: CASSSTGSTDTQYF. CDR3 DNA sequence: TGTGCCAGCAGCTCAACAGGAAGCACAGATACGCAGTATTTT.

The chain employs TRBV12-3 or TRBV12-4 and TRBJ2-6; D is perhaps TRBD2 (6 bases). Trimming removed 2 bases from V and 0 bases from J, with 11 bases in between. The CDR3 is 17 amino acids. CDR3 sequence (DNA): TGTGCCAGCAGTTTAAGGACTATCAACTCTGGGGCCAACGTCCTGACTTTC. Translating it yields CASSLRTINSGANVLTF.

V and J are TRBV6-1 and TRBJ1-4; the match to TRBD1 covers 11 bases. V trimming: 6 bases; J trimming: 2 bases; junction bases outside the gene matches: 2. CDR1 is MNHNS and CDR2 is SASEGT in the germline V gene. The CDR3 loop spans 15 amino acids. The DNA of the CDR3 is TGTGCCAGCAGAGGACAGGGGGCGACTAATGAAAAACTGTTTTTT. Its translation: CASRGQGATNEKLFF.

This chain joins TRBV20-1 and TRBJ2-3; TRBD2 matches at 8 bases. Germline V CDR1 and CDR2: DFQATT, SNEGSKA (reference sequence). The CDR3 extends over 13 amino acids. J gave up 6 bases and V 6 bases, and 8 bases lay outside the gene matches. The CDR3: CSAKAGVLDTQYF. As DNA, the CDR3 is TGCAGTGCCAAAGCGGGAGTGCTCGATACGCAGTATTTT.

This clonotype appeared many times. The rearrangement joins TRBV7-2 to TRBJ1-6; weak D call: TRBD1 (6 bases). The CDR3 extends over 15 amino acids. The V and J ends lost 6 bases and 10 bases respectively, with 19 bases between them. Germline V gene data show CDR1 as SGHTA and CDR2 as FQGNSA. The CDR3 coding sequence is TGTGCCAGCAGTCTTGACCGCAGGGGAAGCTCACCCCTCCACTTT. Translating it yields CASSLDRRGSSPLHF.

Regarding this clonotype: This is likely a read error, given that the CDR3 carries no conserved phenylalanine or tryptophan at its end. It is unclear where the CDR3 begins or ends on the DNA, so no DNA is shown, and the CDR3 is as TCRdb lists it. The chain has TRBV9 and TRBJ1-2. With termini counted, the CDR3 has 10 amino acids. Germline V gene lookup returns CDR1 SGDLS and CDR2 YYNGEE. CDR3 amino acids: CASSVDGPWI.

The V and J genes are TRBV3-1 and TRBJ2-2; unclear D gene. The germline V gene has CDR1 LGHDT and CDR2 YNNKEL (reference sequence). Trimming shortened V by 2 bases and J by 0 bases, and 7 bases separated the two germline ends. CDR3 length: 15 amino acids. Here the CDR3 reads CASSQTRTNTGELFF. CDR3 coding DNA: TGTGCCAGCAGCCAAACGCGGACGAACACCGGGGAGCTGTTTTTT.

This clonotype was detected many times. In nucleotides, the CDR3 is TGCAGTGCCAGACTAGATGGCTCCTATAATTCACCCCTCCACTTT. Its protein is CSARLDGSYNSPLHF. The V gene is TRBV20-1, the J gene TRBJ1-6, with unresolved D. There are 15 residues in the CDR3. V lost 6 bases to trimming and J lost 0 bases, with 12 bases between them. CDR1 DFQATT and CDR2 SNEGSKA come from the germline V gene (reference sequence).

For this clonotype: A read error may explain this, as a much larger clone is one base away. This rearrangement joins TRBV7-9 to TRBJ2-2, with D possibly being TRBD1 or TRBD2 (6 bases each). This CDR3 is 15 amino acids long. Germline V gives CDR1 SEHNR, CDR2 FQNEAQ (reference sequence). CDR3 amino acids: CASSRGTQNTGELLF. As DNA, the CDR3 is TGTGCCAGCAGCCGCGGGACACAGAACACCGGGGAGCTGCTTTTT.

The chain links TRBV24-1 to TRBJ2-7, with 12 nucleotides matching TRBD2. The V gene's germline CDR1 is KGHDR and CDR2 SFDVKD. After removal of 1 base from V and 7 bases from J, the junction contained 7 bases not matched to a gene. This CDR3 has 16 residues. The CDR3 DNA reads TGTGCCACCAGTGATTTTCGGACTAGCGGGAACAATGAGCAGTACTTC. Amino acids: CATSDFRTSGNNEQYF.

Only a few counts were recorded for this clonotype. The gene calls are TRBV6-6 and TRBJ2-3; 10 bases fit TRBD2. Germline-derived CDR1 and CDR2 are MNHNY and SVGAGI (reference sequence). This CDR3 contains 14 residues. J was trimmed by 4 bases and V by 10 bases; bases with no gene match: 8. Here the CDR3 reads CAITPGTSADTQYF. The CDR3 DNA is TGTGCCATCACCCCCGGGACTAGCGCAGATACGCAGTATTTT.

This rearrangement joins TRBV24-1 to TRBJ2-3, with 13 bases identical to TRBD2. V lost 9 bases to trimming and J lost 5 bases; unmatched junction nucleotides: 1. The CDR3 totals 13 residues. Germline loops: CDR1 KGHDR, CDR2 SFDVKD. The CDR3 nucleotides are TGTGCCACCCGGACTAGCGGGAGAGATACGCAGTATTTT. It specifies CATRTSGRDTQYF.

The chain employs TRBV25-1 and TRBJ2-7; 10 bases are a match to TRBD2. This CDR3 has 14 residues. Germline CDR1 is MGHDK and CDR2 is SYGVNS. The V and J ends lost 2 bases and 6 bases, in that order; junction bases with no gene match: 4. CDR3 region: CASSEGTSVTEQYF. The CDR3 nucleotides read TGTGCCAGCAGTGAAGGGACTAGCGTTACCGAGCAGTACTTC.

This clonotype was seen only once. At one end, the junction sequence differs from germline, possibly due to a read error. The rearrangement links TRBV12-3 or TRBV12-4 to TRBJ1-4; 9 nucleotides align to TRBD1. CDR3 length: 14 amino acids. The CDR3: CASSPGQGNEKLLF. The CDR3 DNA sequence: TGTGCCAGCAGTCCCGGACAGGGGAACGAAAAACTGCTTTTT.

The gene calls are TRBV15 and TRBJ1-2, with TRBD1 as a possible D gene (6 bases). CDR1 and CDR2 from the germline V gene are LNHNV and YYDKDF (reference sequence). With 0 bases removed from V and 5 bases from J, the gap between germline ends came to 13 bases. CDR3 length: 15 residues. Written as DNA, the CDR3 is TGTGCCACCAGCAGAGATCGGGGGGGGGCGTATGGCTACACCTTC. Translating it yields CATSRDRGGAYGYTF.